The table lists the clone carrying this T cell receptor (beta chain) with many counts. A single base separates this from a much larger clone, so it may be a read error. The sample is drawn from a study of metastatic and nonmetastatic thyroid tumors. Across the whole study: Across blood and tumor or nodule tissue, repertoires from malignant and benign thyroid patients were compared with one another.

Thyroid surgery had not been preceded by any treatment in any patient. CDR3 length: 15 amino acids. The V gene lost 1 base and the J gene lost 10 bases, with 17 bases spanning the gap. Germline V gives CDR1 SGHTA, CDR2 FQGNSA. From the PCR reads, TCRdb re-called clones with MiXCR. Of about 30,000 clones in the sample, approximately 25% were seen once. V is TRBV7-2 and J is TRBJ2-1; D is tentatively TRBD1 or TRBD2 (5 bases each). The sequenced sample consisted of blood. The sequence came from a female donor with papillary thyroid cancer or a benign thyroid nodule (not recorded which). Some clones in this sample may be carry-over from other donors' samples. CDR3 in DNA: TGTGCCAGCAGCTTAGGATTGGGACCAAGGGAGGAGCAGTTCTTC. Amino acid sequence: CASSLGLGPREEQFF.